This T cell receptor (beta chain) is from a study of cytomegalovirus exposure and HLA in healthy donors. This CDR3 region has 13 residues. Study-level results: The authors excluded some V segments, including TRBV6-2 and TRBV6-3, as indistinguishable.

Comment on this clone: The antigen is unknown.

Primers included in the PCR were 60 Vbeta and 13 Jbeta primers. The method was immunoSEQ multiplex PCR; TCRdb's version includes in-frame clones alone and lacks a portion of them. The table lists over 150,000 clones, about 85% of them singletons. Though probably carrying unrecorded immune exposures, donors were nominally healthy at sampling. This chain links TRBV21-1 with TRBJ2-7; the table's D call, TRBD2, was not checked against the DNA. TRBV21-1 is deemed a pseudogene. The TCR sequence derives from a boy aged 2 to 10 in good health and CMV-seronegative. Sequenced: PBMCs. This CDR3 reads CASSTRTDYEQYV. In DNA, the CDR3 is TGTGCCAGCAGCACACGGACTGACTACGAGCAGTACGTC.